One and the same sample provided the 9 T cell receptor beta chains below, sequenced in a study of T cells after yellow fever vaccination. TCRdb re-derived calls from the 5' RACE reads in MiXCR, one entry per CDR3 protein. The sample includes a few hundred thousand distinct CDR3 sequences, around 7% of them seen just once. The source was PBMCs, collected more than 35 days after the first yellow fever vaccination. The receptors stem from a man aged 18 to 30 who received the YFV17D yellow fever vaccine.

The V and J genes are TRBV7-9 and TRBJ1-1; no firm D call. V was trimmed by 1 base and J by 0 bases, leaving 6 bases between them. This CDR3 contains 14 residues. CDR1 and CDR2 (germline): SEHNR, FQNEAQ (reference sequence). CDR3 bases: TGTGCCAGCAGCTTAGTAAACGTGAACACTGAAGCTTTCTTT. Translating it yields CASSLVNVNTEAFF. Supplemented by reference TRBV7-9 and TRBJ1-1, the full variable domain reads DTGVSQNPRHKITKRGQNVTFRCDPISEHNRLYWYRQTLGQGPEFLTYFQNEAQLEKSRLLSDRFSAERPKGSFSTLEIQRTEQGDSAMYLCASSLVNVNTEAFFGQGTRLTVV.

This clonotype was recorded at least ten times. The chain combines TRBV5-1 with TRBJ1-1, with 8 bases matching TRBD1. The CDR3 covers 14 residues. From germline, CDR1 is SGHRS and CDR2 YFSETQ. The junction had 2 bases not matched to a gene; V was cut back by 1 base and J by 3 bases. CDR3 sequence (DNA): TGCGCCAGCAGCTTGTTACAGGGGGACACTGAAGCTTTCTTT. Translating it yields CASSLLQGDTEAFF. Drawing the rest from reference TRBV5-1 and TRBJ1-1, the complete variable domain is KAGVTQTPRYLIKTRGQQVTLSCSPISGHRSVSWYQQTPGQGLQFLFEYFSETQRNKGNFPGRFSGRQFSNSRSEMNVSTLELGDSALYLCASSLLQGDTEAFFGQGTRLTVV.

This clonotype has just a few counts. The rearrangement joins TRBV7-2 to TRBJ2-2; the D is unclear. CDR1 is SGHTA and CDR2 is FQGNSA in the germline V gene. The CDR3 length is 12 residues. Trimming took 5 bases from V and 6 from J, leaving 7 bases between them. The chain's CDR3 is CASSLNSGELFF. Written as DNA, the CDR3 is TGTGCCAGCAGCCTCAACTCCGGGGAGCTGTTTTTT. Combining the CDR3 with reference TRBV7-2 and TRBJ2-2 gives the whole variable domain GAGVSQSPSNKVTEKGKDVELRCDPISGHTALYWYRQSLGQGLEFLIYFQGNSAPDKSGLPSDRFSAERTGGSVSTLTIQRTQQEDSAVYLCASSLNSGELFFGEGSRLTVL.

The chain is built from TRBV3-1 and TRBJ2-1; D is possibly TRBD1 (6 bases). Trimming left V 1 base short and J 2 bases short, with 9 bases between. This CDR3 is built from 15 residues. Germline V CDR1 and CDR2: LGHDT, YNNKEL (reference sequence). The CDR3 region has the DNA TGTGCCAGCAGCCAAGCTGAGGGGGCCTACAATGAGCAGTTCTTC. This gives the protein CASSQAEGAYNEQFF.

This clonotype was observed a handful of times. This chain connects TRBV4-2 to TRBJ2-1, with 9 bases identical to TRBD2. In germline, CDR1 is LGHNA, CDR2 YNFKEQ. This CDR3 is 16 amino acids long. V lost 0 bases to trimming and J lost 5 bases; unmatched junction nucleotides: 5. CDR3 sequence: CASSQDLASGNNEQFF. DNA of the CDR3: TGTGCCAGCAGCCAAGATTTGGCTAGCGGGAACAATGAGCAGTTCTTC.

The chain uses TRBV6-6 and TRBJ1-2; D ambiguous. Trimming cost V 10 bases and J 4 bases, with 13 bases left between them. The CDR3 runs to 12 residues. Germline CDR1 MNHNY, CDR2 SVGAGI (reference sequence). The CDR3 nucleotides read TGTGCCATCAAGGACGGAAGCTATGGCTACACCTTC. This sequence encodes CAIKDGSYGYTF.

The gene calls are TRBV6-6 and TRBJ2-3; D gene ambiguous. Trimming took 4 bases from V and 4 from J, leaving 6 bases between them. Germline CDR1 reads MNHNY; CDR2 reads SVGAGI (reference sequence). The CDR3 length is 12 residues. Here the CDR3 reads CASSSLSDTQYF. CDR3 DNA sequence: TGTGCCAGCAGTTCTTTATCAGATACGCAGTATTTT.

This clonotype was seen repeatedly, ten times or more. J is TRBJ1-1 and V is TRBV7-9; D perhaps matches TRBD1 (5 bases). The germline V and J ends were trimmed by 5 bases and 0 bases, with 10 bases remaining between them. The CDR3 has 14 residues. Per germline, CDR1 SEHNR and CDR2 FQNEAQ (reference sequence). CDR3 coding DNA: TGTGCCAGCAGCCCGGGGACGGTGAACACTGAAGCTTTCTTT. Translating it yields CASSPGTVNTEAFF.

This clonotype turned up a few times. The rearrangement joins TRBV28 to TRBJ2-1; D is ambiguous. Germline V gene data show CDR1 as MDHEN and CDR2 as SYDVKM. The CDR3 is 15 amino acids. The V end lost 7 bases, the J end lost 4 bases, and 17 bases lay between the germline ends. CDR3 sequence reads: CASIQASEPYNEQFF. The CDR3 nucleotides read TGTGCCAGCATTCAGGCGAGCGAGCCATACAATGAGCAGTTCTTC.